The T cell receptor beta chain described here comes from a study of shared clonotypes between healthy human individuals. Study-wide background: The plates for each donor numbered three CD4 naive, three CD4 memory, two CD8 naive and one CD8 memory.

Assay: immunoSEQ multiplex PCR; the TCRdb copy retains only in-frame clones and omits some. The table lists 600,000 to 700,000 clones, less than 80% of them singletons. Whole-study results and caveats: In this cohort, only blood was sampled, and tissue repertoires likely differ.

CDR1 and CDR2 (germline): KGHSH, LQKENI. The V and J ends lost 3 bases and 1 base respectively, with 6 bases between them. The CDR3 covers 13 residues. On this clone itself: Its cognate antigen is unknown. This sample also contains other DNA sequences that code for the same CDR3.

All donors qualified as healthy HIV-negative adults and had experienced no recent acute infections or vaccinations. This clonotype originated in a woman in her thirties in good health. Sequencing was done on a sample of memory CD4+ T cells sorted from blood. This sample's subset: CD45RA-negative fraction. The chain uses TRBV18 and TRBJ1-1, with unresolved D. This CDR3 is CASSPGGNTEAFF. In DNA, the CDR3 is TGTGCCAGCTCACCGGGAGGGAACACTGAAGCTTTCTTT. The entire variable domain, with the rest obtained from reference TRBV18 and TRBJ1-1, is as follows: NAGVMQNPRHLVRRRGQEARLRCSPMKGHSHVYWYRQLPEEGLKFMVYLQKENIIDESGMPKERFSAEFPKEGPSILRIQQVVRGDSAAYFCASSPGGNTEAFFGQGTRLTVV.